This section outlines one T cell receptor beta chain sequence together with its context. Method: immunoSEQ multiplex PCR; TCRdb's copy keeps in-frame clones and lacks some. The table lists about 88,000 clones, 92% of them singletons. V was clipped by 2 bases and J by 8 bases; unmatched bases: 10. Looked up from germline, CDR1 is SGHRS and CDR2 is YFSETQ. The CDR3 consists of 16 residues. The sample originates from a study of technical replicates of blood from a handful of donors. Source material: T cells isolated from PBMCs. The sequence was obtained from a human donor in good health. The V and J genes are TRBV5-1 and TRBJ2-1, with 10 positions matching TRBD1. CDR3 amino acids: CASSLTTGGVLYEQFF. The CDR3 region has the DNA TGCGCCAGCAGCTTAACGACAGGGGGCGTTCTGTATGAGCAGTTCTTC.